This TCR beta chain was profiled in a study of blood T cells in healthy people across ages. Using a J-beta primer mix together with a sample-barcoded 5' primer, a second PCR was run for about 7 to 12 cycles. A template-switch adaptor with 12 random nucleotides tagged each cDNA molecule. Via MiXCR, TCRdb re-called the 5' RACE reads, giving one row per CDR3 protein. The sample consists of under 2,000,000 distinct CDR3 sequences, roughly 49% of them appearing once. This clonotype showed up just a few times. Germline values: CDR1 SEHNR, CDR2 FQNEAQ (reference sequence). The germline V and J ends were trimmed by 2 bases and 5 bases, with 28 bases remaining between them. This CDR3 spans 19 amino acids.

The receptor's source is a woman aged 40 to 50 in good health. The chain links TRBV7-9 to TRBJ2-7; D is perhaps TRBD1 or TRBD2 (5 bases each). The sequencing sample was made of blood. The CDR3 DNA follows: TGTGCCAGCAGCTTAAAGGCCACAGGAGGATGGGGGAGAATCAACGAGCAGTACTTC. Translating gives CASSLKATGGWGRINEQYF.